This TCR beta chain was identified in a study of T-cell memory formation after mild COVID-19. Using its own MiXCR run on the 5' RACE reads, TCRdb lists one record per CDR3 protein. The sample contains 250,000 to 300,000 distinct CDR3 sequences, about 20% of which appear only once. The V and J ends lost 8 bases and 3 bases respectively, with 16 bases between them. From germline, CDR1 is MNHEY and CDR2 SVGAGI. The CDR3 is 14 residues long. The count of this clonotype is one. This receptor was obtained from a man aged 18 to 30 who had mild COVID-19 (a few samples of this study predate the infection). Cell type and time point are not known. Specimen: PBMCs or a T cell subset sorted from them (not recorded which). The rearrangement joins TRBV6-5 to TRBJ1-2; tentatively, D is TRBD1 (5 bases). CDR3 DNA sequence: TGTGCCAGCTCGGCGGGGCGGAGAGACTATGGCTACACCTTC. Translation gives CASSAGRRDYGYTF.